This note documents a single TCR beta chain sequence. Its antigen remains unknown. This specimen comes from a study of chemoradiotherapy in HPV16-positive cancers. After removal of 5 bases from V and 0 bases from J, the junction contained 7 bases not matched to a gene. The CDR3 covers 16 residues. Germline CDR1 and CDR2: KGHSH and LQKENI. Measured with immunoSEQ multiplex PCR; TCRdb has only the in-frame clones, and not every one. The sample carries some 20,000 clones, 73% recorded once. Study conclusions and caveats: Better recurrence-free survival went with HPV-responsive T-cell expansion in HPV16-positive patients.

This sample was gathered from a patient who underwent chemoradiotherapy. This rearrangement joins TRBV18 to TRBJ2-7, with 10 bases aligning to TRBD2. The receptor's source is a human donor with HPV-associated anogenital cancer. CDR3: CASSSGTSGASYEQYF. CDR3 in DNA: TGTGCCAGCTCATCCGGTACTAGCGGGGCCTCCTACGAGCAGTACTTC.